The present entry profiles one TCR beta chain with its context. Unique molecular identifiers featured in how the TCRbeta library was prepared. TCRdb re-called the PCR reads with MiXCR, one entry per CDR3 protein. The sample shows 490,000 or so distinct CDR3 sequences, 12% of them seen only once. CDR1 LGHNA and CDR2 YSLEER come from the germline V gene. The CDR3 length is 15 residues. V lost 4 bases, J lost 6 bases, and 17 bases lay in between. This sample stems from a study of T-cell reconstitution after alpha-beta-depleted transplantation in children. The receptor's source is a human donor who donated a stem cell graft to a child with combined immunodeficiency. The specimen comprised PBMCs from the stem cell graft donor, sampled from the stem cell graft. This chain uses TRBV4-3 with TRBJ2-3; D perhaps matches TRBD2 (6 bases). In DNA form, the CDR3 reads TGCGCCAGCAGCCTTCAGGAGGGCCGTAGGGATACGCAGTATTTT. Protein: CASSLQEGRRDTQYF.